This entry lists 18 T cell receptor beta chains sequenced from one sample in a study of blood T cells in healthy people across ages. For the second PCR, which ran for about 6 to 11 cycles, a sample-barcoded 5' primer and a J-beta primer mix were used. TCRdb re-called the 5' RACE reads with MiXCR, one entry per CDR3 protein. The repertoire holds about 1 million distinct CDR3 sequences, roughly 45% seen once, with approximately 19% in the top ten. Sequenced: blood. These receptors all stem from a woman aged 60-75 years in good health.

This clonotype was seen a handful of times. CDR3 sequence: CSVALLEMNTQYF. The CDR3 DNA sequence: TGCAGCGTTGCCCTCCTGGAGATGAATACGCAGTATTTT. The chain joins TRBV29-1 to TRBJ2-3; D not resolved. The ends were cut back, 4 bases at V and 7 bases at J, with 15 bases in the middle. Germline CDR1 and CDR2: SQVTM and ANQGSEA. The CDR3 loop spans 13 amino acids.

The CDR3 spells CSARAHLEGGGYTF. In nucleotides, the CDR3 is TGCAGTGCTAGAGCCCACTTAGAGGGGGGCGGCTACACCTTC. The chain carries TRBV20-1 and TRBJ1-2; weak D call: TRBD1 (6 bases). CDR1 is DFQATT and CDR2 is SNEGSKA in the germline V gene (reference sequence). The CDR3 has 14 amino acids. V shed 1 base and J shed 8 bases, with 17 bases lying between them.

V is TRBV4-1 and J is TRBJ2-1; 7 bases match TRBD2. Germline CDR1 is MGHRA and CDR2 is YSYEKL. V was clipped by 4 bases and J by 10 bases; unmatched bases: 4. This CDR3 has 12 amino acids. The CDR3: CASSRDYAEQFF. The DNA for the CDR3 is TGCGCCAGCAGCCGGGACTACGCGGAGCAGTTCTTC.

A few counts support this clonotype. J is TRBJ2-7 and V is TRBV29-1; weak D call: TRBD2 (6 bases). The V end lost 1 base, the J end lost 6 bases, and 16 bases lay between the germline ends. The CDR3 consists of 14 residues. Germline V gene sequence: CDR1 SQVTM, CDR2 ANQGSEA. The CDR3 DNA follows: TGCAGCGTTGAAGTTGGGAGGCTGGCTAGCGAGCAGTACTTC. It specifies CSVEVGRLASEQYF.

This clonotype was recorded once. The V gene is TRBV28, the J gene TRBJ2-5; D is perhaps TRBD1 (5 bases). There are 12 residues in the CDR3. Between the trimmed V and J ends, which lost 6 bases and 3 bases, there was a span of 8 bases. Germline CDR1 and CDR2: MDHEN and SYDVKM. CDR3 sequence (DNA): TGTGCCAGCAGGGGGCCGGAAGAGACCCAGTACTTC. Translated, it gives CASRGPEETQYF.

CDR3: CASSASGQGRDSYNSPLHF. Written as DNA, the CDR3 is TGCGCCAGCAGCGCCTCGGGACAGGGAAGGGACTCCTATAATTCACCCCTCCACTTT. The rearrangement joins TRBV5-1 to TRBJ1-6; 9 nucleotides line up with TRBD1. Germline lookup yields CDR1 SGHRS and CDR2 YFSETQ. This CDR3 is 19 amino acids long. V lost 4 bases, J lost 0 bases, and 11 bases stayed unmatched.

This clonotype was seen only a few times. This chain joins TRBV5-1 and TRBJ1-1; weak D call: TRBD1 (5 bases). This CDR3 region has 13 residues. Germline V lookup: CDR1 SGHRS, CDR2 YFSETQ. V was cut by 3 bases and J by 4 bases, with 10 bases left in between. This CDR3 is CASSYDRTTEAFF. CDR3 coding DNA: TGCGCCAGCAGCTATGACAGAACCACTGAAGCTTTCTTT.

The gene calls are TRBV6-1 and TRBJ2-4; D is possibly TRBD1 or TRBD2 (6 bases each). Gene TRBJ2-7 matches the end of the DNA better, so the J call may be wrong. This CDR3 contains 14 residues. CDR1 MNHNS and CDR2 SASEGT come from the germline V gene. CDR3 protein: CASSDGGSPYEQYF. In DNA form, the CDR3 reads TGTGCCAGCAGTGACGGGGGCTCCCCCTACGAGCAGTACTTC.

The chain has TRBV5-1 and TRBJ2-5, with D unresolved. Germline CDR1 is SGHRS and CDR2 is YFSETQ. The CDR3 totals 12 residues. V was trimmed by 0 bases and J by 5 bases, leaving 5 bases between them. The CDR3 sequence is CASSLAFETQYF. CDR3 nucleotides: TGCGCCAGCAGCTTGGCCTTCGAGACCCAGTACTTC.

This clonotype came up a few times. V gene TRBV20-1 combines with J gene TRBJ2-1, with a tentative D call TRBD1 (6 bases). Germline CDR1 reads DFQATT; CDR2 reads SNEGSKA (reference sequence). The CDR3 runs 16 residues. The germline V and J ends were trimmed by 1 base and 9 bases, with 22 bases remaining between them. CDR3 sequence reads: CSARVRGRVSLTEQFF. The CDR3 region has the DNA TGCAGTGCTAGAGTCAGGGGTAGGGTTAGTCTCACTGAGCAGTTCTTC.

This chain links TRBV5-1 with TRBJ2-7; D is undetermined. CDR1 is SGHRS, CDR2 YFSETQ, per germline. The CDR3 has 13 amino acids. The V end was cut by 4 bases, the J end by 4 bases, with 12 bases between. CDR3 in DNA: TGCGCCAGCAGCCCCGCAATACTGTACGAGCAGTACTTC. As protein: CASSPAILYEQYF.

This rearrangement joins TRBV19 to TRBJ2-7; D call uncertain. Germline CDR1 and CDR2: LNHDA and SQIVND (reference sequence). V was clipped by 1 base and J by 3 bases, with 10 bases between them. The CDR3 spans 14 residues. The chain's CDR3 is CASSIADGNYEQYF. The CDR3 DNA follows: TGTGCCAGTAGTATAGCAGACGGAAACTACGAGCAGTACTTC.

The chain couples TRBV28 to TRBJ2-4, with 7 bases that match TRBD2. This CDR3 comprises 17 residues. CDR1 and CDR2 (germline): MDHEN, SYDVKM. The junction had 10 bases not matched to a gene; V was cut back by 5 bases and J by 0 bases. The CDR3, as DNA: TGTGCCAGCAGTCCACCGCTCGGGGGGTTAGCCAAAAACATTCAGTACTTC. It is translated as CASSPPLGGLAKNIQYF.

The chain recombines TRBV5-1 with TRBJ2-5, with 9 bases identical to TRBD2. Germline V gene lookup returns CDR1 SGHRS and CDR2 YFSETQ. This CDR3 is built from 16 residues. V shed 5 bases and J 2 bases; nucleotides not matched to a gene: 10. The CDR3 DNA follows: TGCGCCAGCAGTTTAGCGGGAGCGTCGGCACAAGAGACCCAGTACTTC. It codes for CASSLAGASAQETQYF. Variable domain in full (rest from reference TRBV5-1 and TRBJ2-5): KAGVTQTPRYLIKTRGQQVTLSCSPISGHRSVSWYQQTPGQGLQFLFEYFSETQRNKGNFPGRFSGRQFSNSRSEMNVSTLELGDSALYLCASSLAGASAQETQYFGPGTRLLVL.

The chain is built from TRBV5-1 and TRBJ2-3; 10 bases map to TRBD2. This CDR3 is built from 15 residues. Trimming at V came to 9 bases and at J to 2 bases, leaving 9 bases not matched to a gene. Germline V CDR1 and CDR2: SGHRS, YFSETQ. The chain's CDR3 is CATSSSGSYTDTQYF. CDR3 nucleotide sequence: TGCGCCACCTCCTCTAGCGGGAGCTACACAGATACGCAGTATTTT. The complete variable domain, with remaining parts taken from reference TRBV5-1 and TRBJ2-3, reads KAGVTQTPRYLIKTRGQQVTLSCSPISGHRSVSWYQQTPGQGLQFLFEYFSETQRNKGNFPGRFSGRQFSNSRSEMNVSTLELGDSALYLCATSSSGSYTDTQYFGPGTRLTVL.

The chain joins TRBV21-1 to TRBJ2-5; the listed D gene, TRBD1, was not tested against the DNA. The J call could be wrong; TRBJ2-4 is a better fit for the DNA end. TRBV21-1 is reported as a pseudogene. This CDR3 spans 17 amino acids. CDR3 loop: CASSEKIRAAGGCIQYF. DNA of the CDR3: TGTGCCAGCAGCGAGAAGATACGGGCCGCCGGGGGATGCATTCAGTACTTC.

This clonotype was found a few times. This chain links TRBV7-9 with TRBJ2-7; D is unresolved. This CDR3 spans 15 amino acids. Trimming cost V 1 base and J 5 bases, with 15 bases left between them. CDR1 and CDR2 from the germline V gene are SEHNR and FQNEAQ (reference sequence). The CDR3 bases are TGTGCCAGCAGCTTAGAGGAAGGGTTTCTCCACGAGCAGTACTTC. It is translated as CASSLEEGFLHEQYF.

The V call is TRBV12-3 or TRBV12-4, the J call TRBJ1-5; no reliable D call. The CDR3 has 13 amino acids. Trimming shortened V by 7 bases and J by 2 bases, and 9 bases separated the two germline ends. The CDR3 spells CASNKVGNQPQHF. The DNA of the CDR3 is TGTGCCAGCAACAAAGTTGGCAATCAGCCCCAGCATTTT.